This TCR beta chain emerged from a study of cytomegalovirus exposure and HLA in healthy donors. Study information: Unique TCR beta sequences numbering some 120 million came from 150 million to 200 million T cells in an earlier analysis. Within an early data release were around 87 million unique TCRs drawn from HLA-typed donors. The study, taken as a whole, reports: Some TCR beta chains (164 of them) were listed as cytomegalovirus-associated.

The CDR3 totals 14 residues. Germline V gene data show CDR1 as SNHLY and CDR2 as FYNNEI. Trimming took 6 bases from V and 3 from J; bases not matched to a gene: 2. Primers for the PCR totalled 60 Vbeta and 13 Jbeta. Using immunoSEQ multiplex PCR, the repertoire was profiled, and TCRdb retains in-frame clones only, with some absent. This sample yields about 170,000 clones, of which roughly 80% are seen a single time; about 0.8% belongs to the top ten. Remarks on this clone: Antigen unknown.

The sequenced sample was PBMCs. This clonotype was obtained from a woman aged 18 to 35 in good health and CMV-seronegative. The rearrangement uses TRBV2 and TRBJ2-3; TRBD2 matches at 11 bases. The CDR3 nucleotides are TGTGCCAGCAGCCGACTAGCGGGGACAGATACGCAGTATTTT. As protein: CASSRLAGTDTQYF.